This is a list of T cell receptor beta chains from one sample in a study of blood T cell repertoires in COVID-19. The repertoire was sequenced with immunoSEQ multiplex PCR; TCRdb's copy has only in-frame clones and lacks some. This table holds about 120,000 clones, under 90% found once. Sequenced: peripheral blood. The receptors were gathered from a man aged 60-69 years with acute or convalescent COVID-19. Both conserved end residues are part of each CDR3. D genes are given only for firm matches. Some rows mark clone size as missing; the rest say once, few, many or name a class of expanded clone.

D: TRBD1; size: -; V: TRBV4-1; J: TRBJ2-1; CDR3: CASSQVHRDSDEQFF; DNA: TGCGCCAGCAGCCAAGTTCACCGGGACAGTGATGAGCAGTTCTTC
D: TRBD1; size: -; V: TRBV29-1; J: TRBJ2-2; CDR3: CSVYRGSSNTGELFF; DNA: TGCAGCGTTTACAGGGGCTCTTCGAACACCGGGGAGCTGTTTTTT
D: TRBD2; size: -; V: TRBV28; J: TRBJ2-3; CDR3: CASRPAGASDTQYF; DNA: TGTGCCAGCCGCCCCGCGGGAGCCTCCGATACGCAGTATTTT
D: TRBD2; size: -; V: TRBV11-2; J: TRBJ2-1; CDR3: CASSPVRSGRDEQFF; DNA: TGTGCCAGCAGCCCCGTTCGGAGCGGGAGAGATGAGCAGTTCTTC
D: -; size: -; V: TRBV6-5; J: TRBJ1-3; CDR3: CASFPARGAGNTIYF; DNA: TGTGCCAGCTTCCCAGCCAGGGGTGCTGGAAACACCATATATTTT
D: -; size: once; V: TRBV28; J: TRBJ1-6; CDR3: CASSTGGEAVNSPLHF; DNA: TGTGCCAGCAGTACGGGCGGGGAGGCGGTGAATTCACCCCTCCACTTT
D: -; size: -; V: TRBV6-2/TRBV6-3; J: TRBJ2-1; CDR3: CASSSAHNEGHEQFF; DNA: TGTGCCAGCAGTTCGGCCCACAACGAGGGCCATGAGCAGTTCTTC
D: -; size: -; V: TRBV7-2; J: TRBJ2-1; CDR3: CASTLDRRSYNEQFF; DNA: TGTGCCAGCACCCTAGACAGGCGCTCCTACAATGAGCAGTTCTTC
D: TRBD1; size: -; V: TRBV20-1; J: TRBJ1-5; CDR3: CSARQGQSQHF; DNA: TGCAGTGCTAGACAGGGACAGTCCCAGCATTTT
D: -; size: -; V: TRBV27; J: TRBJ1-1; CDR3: CASSPVGGPNTEAFF; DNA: TGTGCCAGCAGCCCCGTCGGGGGGCCGAACACTGAAGCTTTCTTT
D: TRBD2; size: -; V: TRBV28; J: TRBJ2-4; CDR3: CASSSLWTGGSNIQYF; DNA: TGTGCCAGCAGTTCCCTTTGGACGGGAGGGAGTAACATTCAGTACTTC
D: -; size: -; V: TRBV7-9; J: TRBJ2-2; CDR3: CASSSRATGELFF; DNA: TGTGCCAGCAGCTCCCGCGCCACCGGGGAGCTGTTTTTT
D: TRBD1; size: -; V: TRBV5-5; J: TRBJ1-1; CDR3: CASSSGGATEAFF; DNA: TGTGCCAGCAGCTCAGGGGGCGCGACTGAAGCTTTCTTT
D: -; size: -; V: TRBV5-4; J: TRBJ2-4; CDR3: CASSRTGGAGKNIQYF; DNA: TGTGCCAGCAGCCGTACGGGGGGCGCGGGCAAAAACATTCAGTACTTC
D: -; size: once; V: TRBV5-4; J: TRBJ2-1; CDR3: CASSLGTAPSDEQFF; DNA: TGTGCCAGCAGCCTTGGGACAGCCCCTAGCGATGAGCAGTTCTTC
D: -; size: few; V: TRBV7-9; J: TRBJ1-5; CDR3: CASSFAENQPQHF; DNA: TGTGCCAGCAGCTTCGCCGAGAATCAGCCCCAGCATTTT
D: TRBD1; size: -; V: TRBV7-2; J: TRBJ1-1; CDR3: CASSSGQGTKAFF; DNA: TGTGCCAGCAGCTCCGGACAGGGGACAAAGGCTTTCTTT
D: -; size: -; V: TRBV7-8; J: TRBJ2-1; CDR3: CASSNNRSPWNEQFF; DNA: TGTGCCAGCAGCAATAACAGGTCCCCTTGGAATGAGCAGTTCTTC
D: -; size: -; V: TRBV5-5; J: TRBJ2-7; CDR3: CASSESRVIYGYEQYF; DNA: TGTGCCAGCAGCGAAAGCCGGGTAATTTATGGCTACGAGCAGTACTTC
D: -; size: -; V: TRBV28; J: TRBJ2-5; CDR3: CATRRGTQYF; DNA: TGTGCCACCCGAAGGGGGACCCAGTACTTC
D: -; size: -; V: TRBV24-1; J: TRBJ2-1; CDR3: CATSVGSGYQNEQFF; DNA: TGTGCCACCAGTGTGGGCAGCGGGTATCAAAATGAGCAGTTCTTC
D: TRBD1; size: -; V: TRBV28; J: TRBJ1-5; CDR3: CASSFETGEMEPQHF; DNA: TGTGCCAGCAGTTTCGAGACAGGGGAGATGGAGCCCCAGCATTTT
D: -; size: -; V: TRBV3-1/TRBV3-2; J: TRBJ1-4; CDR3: CASSHSGGRGEKLFF; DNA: TGTGCCAGCAGCCACTCCGGGGGGCGAGGAGAAAAACTGTTTTTT
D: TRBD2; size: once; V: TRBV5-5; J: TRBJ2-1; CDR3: CASSWQGSGSYNEQFF; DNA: TGTGCCAGCAGCTGGCAGGGCAGCGGGAGCTACAATGAGCAGTTCTTC
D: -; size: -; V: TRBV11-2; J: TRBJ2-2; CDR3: CASSLDLGGGPAGELFF; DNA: TGTGCCAGCAGCTTAGATCTAGGGGGAGGGCCTGCCGGGGAGCTGTTTTTT
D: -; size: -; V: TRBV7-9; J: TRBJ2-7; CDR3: CASSPRQGSGGEQYF; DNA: TGTGCCAGCAGCCCCCGACAGGGATCCGGGGGCGAGCAGTACTTC
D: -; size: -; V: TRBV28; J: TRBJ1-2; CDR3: CASGPVNYGYTF; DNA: TGTGCCAGCGGTCCAGTTAACTATGGCTACACCTTC
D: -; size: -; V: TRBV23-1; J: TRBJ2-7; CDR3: CALFLCCTSSYEQYF; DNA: TGCGCCCTCTTCCTTTGTTGCACTAGCTCCTACGAGCAGTACTTC
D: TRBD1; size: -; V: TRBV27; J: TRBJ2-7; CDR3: CASSPGQGLSYEQYF; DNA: TGTGCCAGCAGCCCGGGACAGGGTTTATCCTACGAGCAGTACTTC
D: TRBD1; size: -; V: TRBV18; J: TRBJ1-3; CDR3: CASSPDRGWNTIYF; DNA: TGTGCCAGCTCACCCGACAGGGGGTGGAACACCATATATTTT
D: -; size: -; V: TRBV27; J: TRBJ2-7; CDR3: CASSPWALTGSYGQYF; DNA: TGTGCCAGCAGTCCTTGGGCCCTAACAGGTTCCTACGGGCAGTACTTC
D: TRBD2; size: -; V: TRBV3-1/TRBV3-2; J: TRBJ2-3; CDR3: CASSPTSGAGDTQYF; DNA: TGTGCCAGCAGCCCCACTAGCGGGGCGGGAGATACGCAGTATTTT
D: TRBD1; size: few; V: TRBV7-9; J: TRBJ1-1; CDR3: CASSLTGAEAFF; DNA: TGTGCCAGCAGCTTAACAGGGGCTGAAGCTTTCTTT
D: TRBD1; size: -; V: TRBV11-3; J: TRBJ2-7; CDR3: CASSLRTGGGEQYF; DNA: TGTGCCAGCAGCCTCCGGACAGGGGGCGGCGAGCAGTACTTC
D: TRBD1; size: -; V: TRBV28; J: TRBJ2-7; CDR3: CASSFGTGNRHEQYF; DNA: TGTGCCAGCAGTTTTGGGACAGGGAACCGGCACGAGCAGTACTTC
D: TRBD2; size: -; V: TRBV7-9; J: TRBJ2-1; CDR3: CASRQTSSGTYNEQFF; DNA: TGTGCCAGCAGACAAACTAGTAGCGGGACCTACAATGAGCAGTTCTTC
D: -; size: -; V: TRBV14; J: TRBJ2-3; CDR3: CASSRADWHTDTQYF; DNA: TGTGCCAGCAGCCGCGCGGATTGGCACACAGATACGCAGTATTTT
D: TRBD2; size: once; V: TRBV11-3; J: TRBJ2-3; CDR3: CASSPGTSGAGDTQYF; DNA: TGTGCCAGCAGCCCAGGGACTAGCGGGGCGGGAGATACGCAGTATTTT
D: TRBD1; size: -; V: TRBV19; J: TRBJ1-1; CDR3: CASSTPRQGGTEAFF; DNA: TGTGCCAGTAGTACCCCCCGACAGGGAGGCACTGAAGCTTTCTTT
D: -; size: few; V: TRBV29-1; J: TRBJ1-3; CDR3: CSVPGARNTIYF; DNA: TGCAGCGTTCCAGGGGCGCGAAACACCATATATTTT
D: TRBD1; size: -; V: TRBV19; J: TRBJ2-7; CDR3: CASSRTGGYEQYF; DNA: TGTGCCAGTAGTCGGACAGGGGGCTACGAGCAGTACTTC
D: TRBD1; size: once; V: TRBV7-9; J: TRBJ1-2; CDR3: CASSSQGQNYGYTF; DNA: TGTGCCAGCAGCTCACAGGGGCAGAACTATGGCTACACCTTC
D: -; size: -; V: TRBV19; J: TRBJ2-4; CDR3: CASSIPGAKNIQYF; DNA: TGTGCCAGTAGTATTCCCGGGGCCAAAAACATTCAGTACTTC
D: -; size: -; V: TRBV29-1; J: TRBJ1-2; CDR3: CSVTAPGGDGYTF; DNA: TGCAGCGTCACGGCTCCGGGGGGAGATGGCTACACCTTC
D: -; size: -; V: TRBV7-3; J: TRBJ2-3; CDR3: CASSPGERPTDTQYF; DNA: TGTGCCAGCAGCCCCGGTGAGCGGCCCACAGATACGCAGTATTTT
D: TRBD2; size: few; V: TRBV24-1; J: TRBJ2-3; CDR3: CATSAPSGTSDLDTQYF; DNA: TGTGCCACCAGTGCGCCCTCCGGGACTAGCGATTTGGATACGCAGTATTTT
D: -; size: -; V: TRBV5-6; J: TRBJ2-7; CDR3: CASSLFGGRPSYEQYF; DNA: TGTGCCAGCAGCTTGTTCGGGGGGCGCCCCTCCTACGAGCAGTACTTC
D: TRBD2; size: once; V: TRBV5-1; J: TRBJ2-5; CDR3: CASKLAGGQETQYF; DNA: TGCGCCAGCAAACTAGCGGGAGGACAAGAGACCCAGTACTTC
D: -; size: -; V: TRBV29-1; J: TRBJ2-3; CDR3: CSVAKGLYTDTQYF; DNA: TGCAGCGTTGCAAAGGGGTTATACACAGATACGCAGTATTTT
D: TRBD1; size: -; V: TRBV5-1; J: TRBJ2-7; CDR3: CASSSGTGSYEQYF; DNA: TGCGCCAGCAGCTCTGGGACAGGGAGCTACGAGCAGTACTTC
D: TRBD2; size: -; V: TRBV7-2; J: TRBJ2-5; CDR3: CASSSTLAGEQTQYF; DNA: TGTGCCAGCAGCTCTACACTAGCGGGAGAACAGACCCAGTACTTC
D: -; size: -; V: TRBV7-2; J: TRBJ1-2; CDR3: CASSLAAGPPHGYTF; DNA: TGTGCCAGCAGCCTCGCCGCGGGTCCACCCCATGGCTACACCTTC
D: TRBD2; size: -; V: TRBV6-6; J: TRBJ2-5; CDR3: CASSTGLWETQYF; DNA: TGTGCCAGCAGTACGGGACTATGGGAGACCCAGTACTTC
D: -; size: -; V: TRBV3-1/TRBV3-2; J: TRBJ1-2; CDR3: CASSHPQRGHYGYTF; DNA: TGTGCCAGCAGCCACCCTCAAAGGGGCCACTATGGCTACACCTTC
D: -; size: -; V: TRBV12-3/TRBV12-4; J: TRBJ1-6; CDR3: CASSLRGGSPLHF; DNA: TGTGCCAGCAGTTTAAGGGGTGGCTCACCCCTCCACTTT
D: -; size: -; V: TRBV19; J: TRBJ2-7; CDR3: CASSITDNAYEQYF; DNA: TGTGCCAGTAGTATCACAGATAACGCCTACGAGCAGTACTTC
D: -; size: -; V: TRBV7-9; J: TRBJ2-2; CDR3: CASSFTMGGTGELFF; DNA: TGTGCCAGCAGCTTTACCATGGGCGGGACCGGGGAGCTGTTTTTT
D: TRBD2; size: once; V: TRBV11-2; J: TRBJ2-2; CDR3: CASSLGGRSLGELFF; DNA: TGTGCCAGCAGCTTGGGCGGGAGGTCCTTGGGGGAGCTGTTTTTT
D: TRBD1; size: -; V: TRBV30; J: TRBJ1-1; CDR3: CAWSFRGRMAEAFF; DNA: TGTGCCTGGAGCTTTAGGGGGCGCATGGCTGAAGCTTTCTTT